Presented here are 14 T cell receptor beta chains from one specimen sequenced in a study of cytomegalovirus exposure and HLA in healthy donors. The PCR was carried out with 60 Vbeta primers and 13 Jbeta primers. The method was immunoSEQ multiplex PCR; TCRdb's version includes in-frame clones alone and lacks a portion of them. The table has 150,000 to 200,000 clones, roughly 82% seen once; the top ten hold 1.5% to 1.9%. Sequencing input: PBMCs. These receptors were obtained from a man aged 35-49 years in good health and CMV-seronegative.

The chain has TRBV11-2 and TRBJ2-7; possible D gene TRBD2, 6 bases. CDR3 length equals 14 residues. V lost 5 bases to trimming and J lost 4 bases, with 15 bases between them. Looked up from germline, CDR1 is SGHAT and CDR2 is FQNNGV. CDR3 amino acids: CASSPLSGWYEQYF. Here the CDR3 DNA reads TGTGCCAGCAGCCCGCTGAGCGGGTGGTACGAGCAGTACTTC.

V and J are TRBV9 and TRBJ1-1, with D possibly being TRBD1 (6 bases). The CDR3 length is 16 residues. The ends were cut back, 3 bases at V and 4 bases at J, with 19 bases in the middle. Germline V lookup: CDR1 SGDLS, CDR2 YYNGEE. The CDR3 bases are TGTGCCAGCAGCGAGGGGGGAGGGGGGCTCGGCACTGAAGCTTTCTTT. Amino acid sequence: CASSEGGGGLGTEAFF.

The rearrangement links TRBV19 to TRBJ2-2; possibly TRBD1 for D (5 bases). The CDR3 spans 15 residues. The ends were cut back, 3 bases at V and 1 base at J, with 9 bases in the middle. Germline-derived CDR1 and CDR2 are LNHDA and SQIVND (reference sequence). CDR3 region: CASSIAQGNTGELFF. The CDR3 nucleotides are TGTGCCAGTAGTATCGCGCAGGGGAACACCGGGGAGCTGTTTTTT.

J is TRBJ1-1 and V is TRBV6-5; TRBD1 matches at 7 bases. The V gene end was trimmed by 6 bases and the J gene end by 7 bases; junction bases not matched to a gene: 2. Germline V gives CDR1 MNHEY, CDR2 SVGAGI. There are 11 residues in the CDR3. Here the CDR3 reads CASRQGFEAFF. CDR3 sequence (DNA): TGTGCCAGCAGACAGGGGTTTGAAGCTTTCTTT.

The chain recombines TRBV6-5 with TRBJ2-7; 12 bases map to TRBD1. Germline CDR1 and CDR2: MNHEY and SVGAGI. CDR3 length equals 14 residues. Losses at the gene ends were 9 bases for V and 3 bases for J; bases not matched to a gene: 6. The CDR3 is CASHRDRGLYEQYF. The DNA for the CDR3 is TGTGCCAGTCACCGGGACAGGGGGCTCTACGAGCAGTACTTC.

The chain couples TRBV18 to TRBJ2-7; 7 bases are shared with TRBD1. The V and J ends lost 1 base and 3 bases, in that order; junction bases with no gene match: 3. This CDR3 is built from 14 residues. The germline gives CDR1 KGHSH, CDR2 LQKENI. CDR3 loop: CASSPQQGVYEQYF. CDR3 coding DNA: TGTGCCAGCTCACCACAGCAGGGGGTCTACGAGCAGTACTTC.

The rearrangement links TRBV4-2 to TRBJ1-5; D is ambiguous. The CDR3 length is 13 residues. With 0 bases removed from V and 5 bases from J, the gap between germline ends came to 5 bases. Looked up from germline, CDR1 is LGHNA and CDR2 is YNFKEQ. CDR3 sequence: CASSQDPYQPQHF. CDR3 bases: TGTGCCAGCAGCCAAGATCCCTATCAGCCCCAGCATTTT.

V gene TRBV15 combines with J gene TRBJ1-1, with D possibly matching TRBD1 (5 bases). The CDR3 spans 13 residues. The germline CDR1 and CDR2 sequences are LNHNV and YYDKDF (reference sequence). V dropped 8 bases and J dropped 0 bases, with 10 bases sitting between them. CDR3 in DNA: TGTGCCACCGGCGGGGCTCTGAACACTGAAGCTTTCTTT. The encoded protein is CATGGALNTEAFF.

This clone has only one observation. The V call is TRBV18, the J call TRBJ1-3; TRBD1 might be the D (6 bases). Trimming took off 5 bases at V and 2 bases at J, with 16 bases between the two ends. Germline lookup yields CDR1 KGHSH and CDR2 LQKENI. The CDR3 has 16 amino acids. The CDR3 DNA follows: TGTGCCAGCTCATCCGAGCCGGGGGGCGCTGGAAACACCATATATTTT. Its translation: CASSSEPGGAGNTIYF.

CDR3 sequence reads: CASSLPGTGKYEQYF. Here the CDR3 DNA reads TGTGCCAGCAGTCTCCCGGGGACAGGGAAATACGAGCAGTACTTC. This chain joins TRBV11-2 and TRBJ2-7; 9 bases map to TRBD1. The J segment lost 4 bases and the V segment lost 6 bases, leaving 10 bases of the junction unmatched. Germline V gene lookup returns CDR1 SGHAT and CDR2 FQNNGV. The CDR3 length is 15 residues.

V usage is TRBV9 and J usage is TRBJ2-1; 8 nucleotides align to TRBD1. This CDR3 has 13 amino acids. The V gene's germline CDR1 is SGDLS and CDR2 YYNGEE. V shed 5 bases, J shed 10 bases, and the junction held 8 bases outside the gene matches. CDR3 bases: TGTGCCAGCAGTCAGGGGGCTAGAGAAGAGCAGTTCTTC. Its protein is CASSQGAREEQFF.

The CDR3: CASSRGLAGTYEQYF. The DNA of the CDR3 is TGTGCCAGCAGTAGGGGACTAGCGGGGACCTACGAGCAGTACTTC. The chain joins TRBV6-1 to TRBJ2-7, with TRBD2 identical over 13 bases. Germline V gives CDR1 MNHNS, CDR2 SASEGT. Unmatched junction bases numbered 3, after V lost 5 bases and J lost 2 bases. The CDR3 length is 15 residues.

This sequence joins TRBV5-1 and TRBJ1-3, with 9 bases aligning to TRBD1. The CDR3 extends over 16 amino acids. CDR1 and CDR2 from the germline V gene are SGHRS and YFSETQ. V lost 2 bases and J lost 1; bases outside the gene matches: 4. CDR3 DNA: TGCGCCAGCAGCTTACAGGGGGCTGCGTCTGGAAACACCATATATTTT. As protein: CASSLQGAASGNTIYF.

This clone came up once. An end of the junction differs from the germline gene, which may be a read error. CDR3 in amino acids: CSSSLDTNYGYTF. The DNA for the CDR3 is TGTTCCAGCAGCCTGGACACTAACTATGGCTACACCTTC. The gene calls are TRBV7-9 and TRBJ1-2; possibly TRBD1 for D (5 bases). Germline V gives CDR1 SEHNR, CDR2 FQNEAQ (reference sequence). CDR3 length equals 13 residues.